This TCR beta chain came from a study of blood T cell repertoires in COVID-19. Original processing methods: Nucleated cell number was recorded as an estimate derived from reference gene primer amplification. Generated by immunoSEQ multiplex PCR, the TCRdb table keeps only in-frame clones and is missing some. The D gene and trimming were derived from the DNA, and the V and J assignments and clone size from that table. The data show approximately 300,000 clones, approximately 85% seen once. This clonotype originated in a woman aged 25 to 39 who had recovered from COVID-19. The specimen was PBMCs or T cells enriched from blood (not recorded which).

Here the CDR3 reads CASSPGEGSNEQYF. CDR3 nucleotide sequence: TGTGCCAGCAGCCCCGGGGAGGGTAGTAACGAGCAGTACTTC. The chain uses TRBV3-1 (or the pseudogene TRBV3-2) and TRBJ2-7; 7 nucleotides match TRBD2. V was pared by 4 bases and J by 5 bases, with 8 bases of the junction left unmatched. This CDR3 contains 14 residues. From germline, CDR1 is LGHDT and CDR2 YNNKEL (reference sequence).